These T cell receptor beta chains were read from a single sample in a study of OX40 agonist ivuxolimab in advanced cancers. The table came from immunoSEQ multiplex PCR; TCRdb's copy has only in-frame clones and leaves some out. The repertoire holds about 63,000 clones, with roughly 81% as singletons. The sample was CD4+ or CD8+ T cells sorted from blood, taken in a trial of the OX40 agonist ivuxolimab. All receptors derive from an adult with an advanced solid tumor such as melanoma, head and neck, liver or kidney cancer. CDR3s leave out the opening cysteine and the closing phenylalanine or tryptophan.

V: TRBV18
J: TRBJ1-3
CDR3: ASSPNGGGSGNTIY

V: TRBV7-9
J: TRBJ1-2
CDR3: ASSLGVQSRGYT

V: TRBV5-6
J: TRBJ1-1
CDR3: ASSLGPSATEAF

V: TRBV5-6
J: TRBJ2-1
CDR3: ASSRGGLADNEQF

V: TRBV6-6
J: TRBJ2-5
CDR3: ASNLQGSQETQY

V: TRBV6-1
J: TRBJ2-5
CDR3: ASSEGWGSVTQETQY

V: TRBV7-2
J: TRBJ2-5
CDR3: ASSLNSGETQY

V: TRBV5-8
J: TRBJ2-1
CDR3: ASSFELRDRGNNEQF

V: TRBV28
J: TRBJ2-3
CDR3: ASSLRGKGGVKDTQY

V: TRBV19
J: TRBJ2-3
CDR3: ASSETSGRSDTQY

V: TRBV11-1
J: TRBJ2-7
CDR3: ASSLAAGGPYEQY

V: TRBV7-3
J: TRBJ2-3
CDR3: ASSGRPTDTQY

V: TRBV30
J: TRBJ2-7
CDR3: AWSPTLSHSYEQY

V: TRBV30
J: TRBJ2-5
CDR3: AWTLARETQY

V: TRBV7-3
J: TRBJ1-1
CDR3: ASSPDRGMTEAF

V: TRBV16
J: TRBJ1-1
CDR3: ASSQGRGNTEAF

V: TRBV18
J: TRBJ2-5
CDR3: ASSQQGFEETQY

V: TRBV5-1
J: TRBJ1-4
CDR3: ASSFGQGNEKLF

V: TRBV6-5
J: TRBJ2-7
CDR3: ASSPNLRQGSGY

V: TRBV28
J: TRBJ1-2
CDR3: ASMTGLPYGYT

V: TRBV10-2
J: TRBJ2-7
CDR3: ASSSRGGQGDEQY

V: TRBV18
J: TRBJ2-7
CDR3: ASSPRGTPYEQY

V: TRBV2
J: TRBJ2-7
CDR3: ASTWTSGTYEQY

V: TRBV21-1
J: TRBJ2-7
CDR3: ASSPASGREGSYEQY

V: TRBV9
J: TRBJ1-4
CDR3: ASSVGPTRSEKLF

V: TRBV7-9
J: TRBJ1-5
CDR3: ASSPGTGDGRNQPQH

V: TRBV15
J: TRBJ2-1
CDR3: ATSRGASNEQF

V: TRBV19
J: TRBJ2-4
CDR3: ASSMVMRLAGGPDKNIQY

V: TRBV11-2
J: TRBJ2-7
CDR3: ASSGQRYEQY

V: TRBV5-6
J: TRBJ2-2
CDR3: ASSQQQNTGELF

V: TRBV19
J: TRBJ1-5
CDR3: ASSIRQGGKPQH

V: TRBV5-1
J: TRBJ1-6
CDR3: ASSLSVGANSPLH

V: TRBV6-5
J: TRBJ2-7
CDR3: ASSYSMDGSYEQY

V: TRBV4-3
J: TRBJ1-2
CDR3: ASSQPGQGVYGYT

V: TRBV18
J: TRBJ2-5
CDR3: ASSPPSGGQETQY

V: TRBV19
J: TRBJ2-1
CDR3: ASSRNIELPHWDEQF